This is a list of T cell receptor beta chains from one sample in a study of T-cell reconstitution after alpha-beta-depleted transplantation in children. TCRdb itself ran the PCR reads through MiXCR, one entry per CDR3 protein. The sample includes hundreds of thousands of distinct CDR3 sequences, approximately 12% of them seen just once. Specimen: PBMCs, mostly from graft donor cells, collected 360 days after TCRalphabeta/CD19-depleted stem cell transplant. The receptors stem from a male patient aged 10-17 years who had a stem cell transplant for acute myeloid leukemia, so the T cells may come from the graft donor. CDR3s include the opening cysteine and the closing phenylalanine or tryptophan. Each record gives: J gene, clone size, D gene, V gene, CDR3 DNA, CDR3 protein. D genes are given only for firm matches. Only part of the rows carry a size: once, few, many, or a class if the clone is expanded.

TRBJ2-4 | - | TRBD1 | TRBV18 | TGTGCCAGCTCACTTCTGGGACAGACTCCATCCGAAGGGTACTTC | CASSLLGQTPSEGYF
TRBJ2-1 | few | TRBD2 | TRBV29-1 | TGCAGCGTCGACCCGGGACTAGGCGTGAGATGGTTCTTC | CSVDPGLGVRWFF
TRBJ2-1 | - | TRBD1 | TRBV6-1 | TGTGCCAGCAGTCCCGAACCGGGACAGGTTCACAATGAGCAGTTCTTC | CASSPEPGQVHNEQFF
TRBJ2-7 | many | TRBD1 | TRBV28 | TGTGCCAGCAGTCGCCTACCCGGGACAGTGGGTGAGCAGTACTTC | CASSRLPGTVGEQYF
TRBJ2-7 | many | - | TRBV2 | TGTGCCAGCAGTGACCTGGGGGCCCGAGCTAATTCGCAGTACTTC | CASSDLGARANSQYF
TRBJ1-1 | many | - | TRBV6-5 | TGTGCCAGCAGTTACTCAGAGAACACTGAAGCTTTCTTT | CASSYSENTEAFF
TRBJ2-7 | large | - | TRBV5-1 | TGCGCCAGCAGCAAGGACGCAAACTCCTACGAGCAGTACTTC | CASSKDANSYEQYF
TRBJ2-3 | many | - | TRBV6-5 | TGTGCCAGCAGTTCCCGGATTGGGGATACGCAGTATTTT | CASSSRIGDTQYF
TRBJ1-1 | - | TRBD1 | TRBV19 | TGTGCCAGTAGTGTCACCGGGACAGCCTTTAACACTGAAGCTTTCTTT | CASSVTGTAFNTEAFF
TRBJ2-4 | many | - | TRBV20-1 | TGCAGTGCTAGAGATCTCCTAGAGGACATTCAGTACTTC | CSARDLLEDIQYF
TRBJ2-2 | few | TRBD2 | TRBV20-1 | TGCAGTGCTCGGGGACTAGCGGGAGAAGGGGAGCTGTTTTTT | CSARGLAGEGELFF
TRBJ2-3 | few | TRBD2 | TRBV29-1 | TGCTCTACAGCGGGAGGCGATATCACAGATACGCAGTATTTT | CSTAGGDITDTQYF
TRBJ2-7 | - | - | TRBV12-3/TRBV12-4 | TGTGCCAGCAGCCTAGCCTGGTCCGAGCAGTACTTC | CASSLAWSEQYF
TRBJ2-7 | once | - | TRBV23-1 | TGCGCCAGGGCCGACGGAGCCGTTTCCTACGAGCAGTACTTC | CARADGAVSYEQYF
TRBJ2-6 | - | - | TRBV7-3 | TGTGCCAGCAGCTCTTCCTCAGGGGCTGGGGCCAACGTCCTGACTTTC | CASSSSSGAGANVLTF
TRBJ2-7 | - | - | TRBV28 | TGTGCCAGCAGTTTATACCTGAGCGGTCACCCCTACGAGCAGTACTTC | CASSLYLSGHPYEQYF
TRBJ2-1 | - | TRBD2 | TRBV7-9 | TGTGCCAGCAGCTTCCCGACTAGCGGGAGTTCCTACAATGAGCAGTTCTTC | CASSFPTSGSSYNEQFF
TRBJ2-5 | few | TRBD2 | TRBV11-2 | TGTGCCAGCAGCTGGACTAGCGGGGCCCTGGAGGGGACCCAGTACTTC | CASSWTSGALEGTQYF
TRBJ2-2 | - | TRBD2 | TRBV5-1 | TGCGCCAGCAGCTTGGGCGGGAGAGATGTTAGGGGCACCGGGGAGCTGTTTTTT | CASSLGGRDVRGTGELFF
TRBJ2-7 | - | - | TRBV28 | TGTGCCAGCAGCCAGAAGGAGCCCCTAGGGACCTACGAGCAGTACTTC | CASSQKEPLGTYEQYF
TRBJ2-2 | few | - | TRBV7-2 | TGTGCCAGCAGCTGGGGGTGGGGCGGGATATCGACCGGGGAGCTGTTTTTT | CASSWGWGGISTGELFF
TRBJ2-5 | - | - | TRBV7-9 | TGTGCCAGCAGCTTAAACTCCGCAACCCAAGAGACCCAGTACTTC | CASSLNSATQETQYF
TRBJ1-5 | few | - | TRBV27 | TGTGCCAGCAGTCACAGGGACTCGGGACAGCCCCAGCATTTT | CASSHRDSGQPQHF
TRBJ1-1 | many | - | TRBV25-1 | TGTGCCAGCAGTGGTCCCGAGGGGAATGACACTGAAGCTTTCTTT | CASSGPEGNDTEAFF
TRBJ2-1 | - | - | TRBV4-3 | TGCGCCAGCAGCCGACTTAGCGGACGTGAGCAGTTCTTC | CASSRLSGREQFF
TRBJ2-2 | - | - | TRBV20-1 | TGCAGTGCTAGAGGAGGACCCGGGGAGCTGTTTTTT | CSARGGPGELFF
TRBJ1-2 | - | - | TRBV4-1 | TGCGCCAGCAGCCAAGGGGAAGGCTATGGCTACACCTTC | CASSQGEGYGYTF
TRBJ1-1 | many | - | TRBV29-1 | TGCAGCGTTCCGCGGGGCGCGTTGAACACTGAAGCTTTCTTT | CSVPRGALNTEAFF
TRBJ2-7 | many | TRBD1 | TRBV29-1 | TGCAGCGTATCCGGGACAGTGACCTACGAGCAGTACTTC | CSVSGTVTYEQYF
TRBJ2-7 | - | - | TRBV6-5 | TGTGCCAGCAGTTACGACCGACACGTCAAACAGCAGTACTTC | CASSYDRHVKQQYF
TRBJ1-1 | - | TRBD1 | TRBV6-5 | TGTGCCAGCAGTTACACAGGGGGATGGGGGCGGGACACTGAAGCTTTCTTT | CASSYTGGWGRDTEAFF
TRBJ2-5 | - | TRBD1 | TRBV24-1 | TGTGCCACCAGTGATTTGAACAGGGGAGCATCAGAGACCCAGTACTTC | CATSDLNRGASETQYF
TRBJ2-7 | few | - | TRBV12-3/TRBV12-4 | TGTGCCAGCAGCCGACTGGGCTACGAGCAGTACTTC | CASSRLGYEQYF
TRBJ2-7 | few | TRBD2 | TRBV12-3/TRBV12-4 | TGTGCCAGCAGTTTCGCTAGCGGGGGCCCTTACGAGCAGTACTTC | CASSFASGGPYEQYF
TRBJ2-7 | once | - | TRBV6-2/TRBV6-3 | TGTGCCAGCAGTTACCGGACAGAGACCTACGAGCAGTACTTC | CASSYRTETYEQYF
TRBJ2-1 | - | TRBD2 | TRBV25-1 | TGTGCCAGCACCTCCGTAGCGGGAGATTACAATGAGCAGTTCTTC | CASTSVAGDYNEQFF
TRBJ1-2 | - | - | TRBV6-5 | TGTGCCAGCAGTTACTCGTCAGTCAGAAAAGCTAACTATGGCTACACCTTC | CASSYSSVRKANYGYTF
TRBJ2-1 | - | TRBD2 | TRBV7-2 | TGTGCCAGCAGCTTAGTGGCTAGCGGCGCGGATGAGCAGTTCTTC | CASSLVASGADEQFF
TRBJ2-7 | - | TRBD2 | TRBV7-2 | TGTGCCAGCAGCTTATGGTTAGCGGGAGCCACTTCCTACGAGCAGTACTTC | CASSLWLAGATSYEQYF
TRBJ2-7 | many | - | TRBV20-1 | TGCAGTGCGATCGGGAGCACCTACGAGCAGTACTTC | CSAIGSTYEQYF